Listed here is a single TCR beta chain. The CDR3 covers 15 residues. V was shortened by 1 base and J by 1 base, with 10 bases between the two germline ends. Germline CDR1 SGHTA, CDR2 FQGNSA. The data were taken from a study of blood T cell repertoires in COVID-19. Only in-frame clones appear in the TCRdb table, and some are missing; sequencing was by immunoSEQ multiplex PCR. Of approximately 120,000 clones in the sample, approximately 85% are singletons; the top ten hold around 4.1%. The rearrangement links TRBV7-2 to TRBJ1-2; D is unclear. This TCR came from a human donor in a cohort sampled during active COVID-19. The sequencing sample was made of peripheral blood. The CDR3: CASSLEQIINYGYTF. The DNA for the CDR3 is TGTGCCAGCAGCTTAGAACAGATTATTAACTATGGCTACACCTTC.